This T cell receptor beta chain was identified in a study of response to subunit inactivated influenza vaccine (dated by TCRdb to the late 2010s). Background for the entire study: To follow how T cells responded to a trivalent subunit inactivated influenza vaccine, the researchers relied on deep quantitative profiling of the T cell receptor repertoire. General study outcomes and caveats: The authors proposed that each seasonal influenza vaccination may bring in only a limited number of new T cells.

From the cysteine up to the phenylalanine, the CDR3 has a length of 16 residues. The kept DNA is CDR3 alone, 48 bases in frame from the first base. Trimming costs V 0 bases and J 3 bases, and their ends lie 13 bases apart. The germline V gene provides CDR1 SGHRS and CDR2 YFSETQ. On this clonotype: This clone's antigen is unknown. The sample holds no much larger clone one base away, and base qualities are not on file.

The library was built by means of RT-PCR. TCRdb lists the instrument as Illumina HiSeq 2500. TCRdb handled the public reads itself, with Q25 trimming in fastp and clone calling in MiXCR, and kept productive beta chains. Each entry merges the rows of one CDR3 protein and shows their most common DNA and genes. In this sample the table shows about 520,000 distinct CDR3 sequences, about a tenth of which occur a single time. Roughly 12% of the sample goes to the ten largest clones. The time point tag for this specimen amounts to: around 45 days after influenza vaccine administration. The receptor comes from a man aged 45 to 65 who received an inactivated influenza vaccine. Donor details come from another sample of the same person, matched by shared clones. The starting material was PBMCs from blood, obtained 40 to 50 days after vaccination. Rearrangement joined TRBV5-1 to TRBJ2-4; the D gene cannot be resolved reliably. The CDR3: CASSLGQVKGKNIQYF. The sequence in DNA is TGCGCCAGCAGCTTGGGGCAGGTGAAGGGCAAAAACATTCAGTACTTC.